A selection of T cell receptor beta chains follows, all from one sample in a study of blood T cell repertoires in COVID-19. Sequencing used immunoSEQ multiplex PCR; TCRdb keeps in-frame clones, though not all of them. Of under 200,000 clones detected, about four fifths appear once; the ten largest clones hold about 2%. Sequencing was done on a sample of peripheral blood. These TCRs come from an elderly woman with acute or convalescent COVID-19. Each CDR3 is given with its conserved first and last residue. A D gene is named only where the DNA matches it firmly. Clone sizes are given selectively: once, few, many, or a class where the clone is expanded.

j_gene	d_gene	abundance	v_gene	CDR3nt	CDR3aa
TRBJ2-7	NA	NA	TRBV27	TGTGCCAGCAGTTTAGGCGGGCGTTACGAGCAGTACTTC	CASSLGGRYEQYF
TRBJ2-1	TRBD2	NA	TRBV5-1	TGCGCCAGCAGCCCGGGACTAGCGTCGGGAAATGAGCAGTTCTTC	CASSPGLASGNEQFF
TRBJ2-7	NA	NA	TRBV28	TGTGCCAGCAGTTCAATCTACGAGCAGTACTTC	CASSSIYEQYF
TRBJ2-1	TRBD1	many	TRBV6-2/TRBV6-3	TGTGCCAGCAGTTACTCGACAGGGTTCGCTGAGCAGTTCTTC	CASSYSTGFAEQFF
TRBJ1-1	NA	NA	TRBV29-1	TGCAGCGTTGAAGACTCTCGGGAGTCGTTCACTGAAGCTTTCTTT	CSVEDSRESFTEAFF
TRBJ2-7	TRBD1	NA	TRBV7-9	TGTGCCAGCAGCCCGGGCCGGGACAGGCCCTCCTACGAGCAGTACTTC	CASSPGRDRPSYEQYF
TRBJ1-3	NA	few	TRBV5-5	TGTGCCAGCAGCTTGGTAGGGGTGCGCTCTGGAAACACCATATATTTT	CASSLVGVRSGNTIYF
TRBJ2-2	TRBD2	NA	TRBV7-3	TGTGCCAGCAGCGATTATAGCGGGGGAAGGCAGAACACCGGGGAGCTGTTTTTT	CASSDYSGGRQNTGELFF
TRBJ1-5	NA	NA	TRBV7-2	TGTGCCAGCAGCTTAGTCGGGGGGCGCAAAGATCAGCCCCAGCATTTT	CASSLVGGRKDQPQHF
TRBJ2-5	TRBD2	few	TRBV5-1	TGCGCCAGCAGCTTGGCCGTGGGACTAGCGGAGCCGGGTTCGGAGACCCAGTACTTC	CASSLAVGLAEPGSETQYF
TRBJ1-4	NA	few	TRBV25-1	TGTGCCAGCAGTGGTCAACTAAATGAAAAACTGTTTTTT	CASSGQLNEKLFF
TRBJ1-1	NA	NA	TRBV28	TGTGCCAGCAGTTCACCCACGGCGGACACTGAAGCTTTCTTT	CASSSPTADTEAFF
TRBJ1-2	NA	NA	TRBV11-2	TGTGCCAGCAGCTTAGAGTTCAGCTATGGCTACACCTTC	CASSLEFSYGYTF
TRBJ1-5	NA	NA	TRBV5-1	TGCGCCAGCAGCTTAGGGGCAGGCAATCAGCCCCAGCATTTT	CASSLGAGNQPQHF
TRBJ2-7	NA	NA	TRBV4-3	TGCGCCAGCAGCCAAGATCTTCCAGGGGCCGAGCAGTACTTC	CASSQDLPGAEQYF
TRBJ1-2	TRBD1	NA	TRBV30	TGTGCCTGGAGTGAGGGGGCAGGACATTATGGCTACACCTTC	CAWSEGAGHYGYTF
TRBJ2-5	TRBD1	NA	TRBV9	TGTGCCAGCAGCGCCCGAGGGGACAGACCATGGGAGACCCAGTACTTC	CASSARGDRPWETQYF
TRBJ1-3	TRBD1	once	TRBV10-3	TGTGCCATCAGTGATCTCGTGGAGGGGGCGGGAAACACCATATATTTT	CAISDLVEGAGNTIYF
TRBJ2-7	TRBD1	few	TRBV7-2	TGTGCCAGCAGCGTAGGACAGGGGGCCATCGACGAGCAGTACTTC	CASSVGQGAIDEQYF
TRBJ2-6	TRBD2	NA	TRBV19	TGTGCCAGTAGTAGACTAGCGGGACTCTCTGGGGCCAACGTCCTGACTTTC	CASSRLAGLSGANVLTF
TRBJ2-3	NA	NA	TRBV9	TGTGCCAGCAGCGGAGGTCCCCCGGCGGGTGGCACAGATACGCAGTATTTT	CASSGGPPAGGTDTQYF
TRBJ1-2	NA	NA	TRBV6-5	TGTGCCAGCACCGAACCCCCGGTAGGGGCGCGTGGCTACACCTTC	CASTEPPVGARGYTF
TRBJ1-5	NA	NA	TRBV6-2/TRBV6-3	TGTGCCAGCAGTTACAAAGGAGGGCAGCTCAATCAGCCCCAGCATTTT	CASSYKGGQLNQPQHF
TRBJ1-2	NA	NA	TRBV28	TGTGCCAGCAGTTTCGGGGGGACGAAGGGTCGGGGAGGTTGGGGATATGGCTACACCTTC	CASSFGGTKGRGGWGYGYTF
TRBJ2-7	TRBD2	NA	TRBV5-6	TGTGCCAGCAGCCCGGGGGGGAGCACCTACGAGCAGTACTTC	CASSPGGSTYEQYF
TRBJ2-1	NA	NA	TRBV5-1	TGCGCCAGCAGCTTGGGAGGGATCTCCTACAATGAGCAGTTCTTC	CASSLGGISYNEQFF
TRBJ2-7	TRBD1	NA	TRBV6-5	TGTGCCAGCAAGAATAGCGGGACAGGGGGCCGCGAGCAGTACTTC	CASKNSGTGGREQYF
TRBJ2-4	NA	NA	TRBV30	TGTGCCTGGAGTTTGGGGGGAGCCAAAAACATTCAGTACTTC	CAWSLGGAKNIQYF
TRBJ2-4	NA	NA	TRBV5-6	TGTGCCAGCAGTTCGACAGGTACCTTCGGCAAAAACATTCAGTACTTC	CASSSTGTFGKNIQYF
TRBJ1-4	TRBD1	NA	TRBV11-2	TGTGCCAGCAGCCACGGACAGGGAAAGGAAAAACTGTTTTTT	CASSHGQGKEKLFF
TRBJ2-7	TRBD1	NA	TRBV23-1	TGCGCCAGCAGTCAGCTTGGACAGGGTGCGTACGAGCAGTACTTC	CASSQLGQGAYEQYF
TRBJ1-3	NA	NA	TRBV2	TGTGCCAGCAGACAGGACGGCGGAAACACCATATATTTT	CASRQDGGNTIYF
TRBJ1-1	NA	NA	TRBV12-3/TRBV12-4	TGTGCCAGCACGGGCAGGGGCGACACTGAAGCTTTCTTT	CASTGRGDTEAFF
TRBJ2-1	TRBD2	NA	TRBV10-1	TGCGCCAGCAGCCATTCGACTAGCGGGGAGGGTGAGCAGTTCTTC	CASSHSTSGEGEQFF
TRBJ2-1	TRBD2	NA	TRBV6-5	TGTGCCAGCAGCAACGGGGGGTACTCCTACAATGAGCAGTTCTTC	CASSNGGYSYNEQFF
TRBJ2-1	NA	NA	TRBV6-5	TGTGCCAGCAGTTACGCGGACTACAATGAGCAGTTCTTC	CASSYADYNEQFF
TRBJ2-1	TRBD1	NA	TRBV27	TGTGCCAGCAGTTTCAGGGGGTTTGAGCAGTTCTTC	CASSFRGFEQFF
TRBJ1-1	TRBD1	NA	TRBV30	TGTGCCTGGGTTTCGCGGGACAGGGAATTCGAAGCTTTCTTT	CAWVSRDREFEAFF
TRBJ2-1	TRBD2	NA	TRBV7-3	TGTGCCAGCAGCCCGGGACTAGCGACGGATGAGCAGTTCTTC	CASSPGLATDEQFF
TRBJ1-3	NA	NA	TRBV30	TGTGCCTGGAATCAGGGATCTGGAAACACCATATATTTT	CAWNQGSGNTIYF
TRBJ2-7	NA	NA	TRBV5-6	TGTGCCAGCAGCTTGACGGGGTCCTACGAGCAGTACTTC	CASSLTGSYEQYF
TRBJ2-1	TRBD2	NA	TRBV28	TGTGCCAGCAGTATCCTAGCGGGTTATGAGCAGTTCTTC	CASSILAGYEQFF
TRBJ2-5	TRBD1	NA	TRBV19	TGTGCCAGTAGCCTTGGACAGGGGGAAGAGACCCAGTACTTC	CASSLGQGEETQYF
TRBJ2-3	NA	NA	TRBV4-1	TGCGCCAGCAGCCAAGATCGTAGCACAGATACGCAGTATTTT	CASSQDRSTDTQYF
TRBJ1-5	TRBD1	NA	TRBV6-2/TRBV6-3	TGTGCCAGCAGTCTCAGGACAGGGCTTGGCAATCAGCCCCAGCATTTT	CASSLRTGLGNQPQHF
TRBJ1-1	NA	NA	TRBV6-5	TGTGCCAGCAGTTACTCAATGGGAGGTGGGACTGAAGCTTTCTTT	CASSYSMGGGTEAFF
TRBJ2-1	TRBD1	NA	TRBV4-1	TGCGCCAGCAGCCAAGGGGACAGGGGCTTCTTC	CASSQGDRGFF